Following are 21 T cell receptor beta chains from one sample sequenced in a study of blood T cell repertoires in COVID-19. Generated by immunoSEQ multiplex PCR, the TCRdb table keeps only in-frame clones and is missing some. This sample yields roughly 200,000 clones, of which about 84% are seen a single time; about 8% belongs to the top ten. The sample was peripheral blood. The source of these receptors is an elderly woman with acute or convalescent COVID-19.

The DNA for the CDR3 is TGTGCCAGCTCCCTCAAGGGAGGATCTGGAAACACCATATATTTT. It yields the protein CASSLKGGSGNTIYF. V is TRBV18 and J is TRBJ1-3, with D unresolved. In germline, CDR1 is KGHSH, CDR2 LQKENI. V was clipped by 6 bases and J by 1 base, with 13 bases between them. This CDR3 contains 15 residues.

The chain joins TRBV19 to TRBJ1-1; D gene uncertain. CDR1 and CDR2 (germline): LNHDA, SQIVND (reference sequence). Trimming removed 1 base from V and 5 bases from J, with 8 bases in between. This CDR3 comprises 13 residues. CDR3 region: CASSIGQVTEAFF. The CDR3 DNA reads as TGTGCCAGTAGTATAGGACAAGTTACTGAAGCTTTCTTT.

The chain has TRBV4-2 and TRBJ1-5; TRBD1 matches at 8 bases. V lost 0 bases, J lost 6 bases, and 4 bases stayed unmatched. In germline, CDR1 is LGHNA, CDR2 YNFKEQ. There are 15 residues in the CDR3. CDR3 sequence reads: CASSQEYRGGQPQHF. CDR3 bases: TGTGCCAGCAGCCAAGAGTACAGGGGGGGTCAGCCCCAGCATTTT.

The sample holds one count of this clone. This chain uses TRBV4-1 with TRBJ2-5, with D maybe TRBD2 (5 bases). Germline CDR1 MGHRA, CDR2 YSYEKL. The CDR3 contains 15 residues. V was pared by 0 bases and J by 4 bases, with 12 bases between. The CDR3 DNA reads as TGCGCCAGCAGCCAAGACGGTCTTCGGGGAGAGACCCAGTACTTC. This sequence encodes CASSQDGLRGETQYF.

CDR3 sequence (DNA): TGTGCCAGCAGCCTCGAGATCAGGGGATTCTACGAGCAGTACTTC. Translated, it gives CASSLEIRGFYEQYF. The V and J genes are TRBV4-2 and TRBJ2-7; a weak D match, TRBD1 (6 bases). V was trimmed by 4 bases and J by 3 bases, leaving 16 bases between them. The CDR3 length is 15 residues. The germline gives CDR1 LGHNA, CDR2 YNFKEQ.

CDR3 in DNA: TGCGCCAGCAGTGATACTAGACTAGCGGGACCCAATGAGCAGTTCTTC. This translates into CASSDTRLAGPNEQFF. This chain links TRBV10-2 with TRBJ2-1; 11 nucleotides match TRBD2. V lost 3 bases and J lost 6; bases outside the gene matches: 7. The CDR3 length is 16 residues. CDR1 is WSHSY, CDR2 SAAADI, per germline.

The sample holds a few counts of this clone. The CDR3 DNA is TGTGCCAGCTCAACGGACAGCTACGAGCAGTACTTC. Its translation: CASSTDSYEQYF. The chain links TRBV18 to TRBJ2-7, with D perhaps TRBD1 (6 bases). The germline CDR1 and CDR2 sequences are KGHSH and LQKENI. The CDR3 loop spans 12 amino acids. V was shortened by 5 bases and J by 3 bases, with 8 bases between the two germline ends. The whole variable domain, remainder taken from reference TRBV18 and TRBJ2-7, is NAGVMQNPRHLVRRRGQEARLRCSPMKGHSHVYWYRQLPEEGLKFMVYLQKENIIDESGMPKERFSAEFPKEGPSILRIQQVVRGDSAAYFCASSTDSYEQYFGPGTRLTVT.

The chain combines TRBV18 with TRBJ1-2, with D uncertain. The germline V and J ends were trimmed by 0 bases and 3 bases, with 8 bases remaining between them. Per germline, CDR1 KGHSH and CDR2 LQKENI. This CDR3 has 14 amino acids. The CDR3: CASSPPSVDYGYTF. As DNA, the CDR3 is TGTGCCAGCTCACCACCCTCGGTCGACTATGGCTACACCTTC.

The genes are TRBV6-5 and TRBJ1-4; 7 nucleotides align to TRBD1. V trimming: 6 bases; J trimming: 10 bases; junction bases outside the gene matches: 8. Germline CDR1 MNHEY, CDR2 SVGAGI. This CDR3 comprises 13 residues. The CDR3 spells CASRGQGGGKLFF. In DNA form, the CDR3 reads TGTGCCAGCAGAGGTCAGGGGGGAGGAAAACTGTTTTTT.

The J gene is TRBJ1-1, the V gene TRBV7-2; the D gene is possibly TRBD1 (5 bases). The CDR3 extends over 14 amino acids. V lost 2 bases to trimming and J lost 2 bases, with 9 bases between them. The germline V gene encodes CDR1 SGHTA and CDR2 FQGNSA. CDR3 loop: CASSLRQGNTEAFF. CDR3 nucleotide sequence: TGTGCCAGCAGCTTAAGGCAGGGTAACACTGAAGCTTTCTTT.

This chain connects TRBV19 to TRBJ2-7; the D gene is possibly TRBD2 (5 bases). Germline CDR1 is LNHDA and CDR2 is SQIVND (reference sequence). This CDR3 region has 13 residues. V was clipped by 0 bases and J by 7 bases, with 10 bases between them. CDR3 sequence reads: CASSIDHGKEQYF. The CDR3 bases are TGTGCCAGTAGTATAGATCACGGGAAAGAGCAGTACTTC.

In nucleotides, the CDR3 is TGTGCCAGCAGCCCGGAGATGACGGGGTTTTGTGGAAACACCATATATTTT. It is translated as CASSPEMTGFCGNTIYF. This chain connects TRBV21-1 to TRBJ1-3. TRBV21-1 is labeled a pseudogene. The CDR3 is 17 residues long.

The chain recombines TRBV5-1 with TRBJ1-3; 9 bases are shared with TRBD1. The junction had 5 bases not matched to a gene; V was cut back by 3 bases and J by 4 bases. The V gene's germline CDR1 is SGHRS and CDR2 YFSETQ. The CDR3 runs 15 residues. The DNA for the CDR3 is TGCGCCAGCAGCTGGGGACAGGGATCGGGAAACACCATATATTTT. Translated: CASSWGQGSGNTIYF.

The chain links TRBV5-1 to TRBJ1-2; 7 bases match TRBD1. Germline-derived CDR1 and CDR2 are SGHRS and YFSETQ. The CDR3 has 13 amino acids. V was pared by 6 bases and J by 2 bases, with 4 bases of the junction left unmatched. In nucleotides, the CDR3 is TGCGCCAGCAACCTGGGACAGAACTATGGCTACACCTTC. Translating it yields CASNLGQNYGYTF.

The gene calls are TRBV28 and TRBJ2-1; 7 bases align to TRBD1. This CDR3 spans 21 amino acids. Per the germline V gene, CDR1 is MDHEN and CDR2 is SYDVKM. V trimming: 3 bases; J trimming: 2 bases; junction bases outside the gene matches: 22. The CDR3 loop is CASSFPSIWGRRTGAYNEQFF. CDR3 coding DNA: TGTGCCAGCAGTTTCCCCTCTATATGGGGTCGTAGGACAGGCGCCTACAATGAGCAGTTCTTC. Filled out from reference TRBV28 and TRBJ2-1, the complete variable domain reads DVKVTQSSRYLVKRTGEKVFLECVQDMDHENMFWYRQDPGLGLRLIYFSYDVKMKEKGDIPEGYSVSREKKERFSLILESASTNQTSMYLCASSFPSIWGRRTGAYNEQFFGPGTRLTVL.

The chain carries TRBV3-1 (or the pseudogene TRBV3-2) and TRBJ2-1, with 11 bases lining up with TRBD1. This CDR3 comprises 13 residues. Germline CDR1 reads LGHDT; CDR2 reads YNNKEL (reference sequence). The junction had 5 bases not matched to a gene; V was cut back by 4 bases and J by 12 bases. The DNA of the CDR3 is TGTGCCAGCAGCCCGGGACAGGGGGGTGGGCAGTTCTTC. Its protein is CASSPGQGGGQFF.

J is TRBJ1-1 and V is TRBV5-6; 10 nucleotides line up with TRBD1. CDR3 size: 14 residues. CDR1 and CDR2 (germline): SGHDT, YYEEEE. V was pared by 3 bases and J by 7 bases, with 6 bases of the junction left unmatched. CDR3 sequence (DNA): TGTGCCAGCAGCTCCGGGACAGGGGTTTTTGAAGCTTTCTTT. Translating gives CASSSGTGVFEAFF.

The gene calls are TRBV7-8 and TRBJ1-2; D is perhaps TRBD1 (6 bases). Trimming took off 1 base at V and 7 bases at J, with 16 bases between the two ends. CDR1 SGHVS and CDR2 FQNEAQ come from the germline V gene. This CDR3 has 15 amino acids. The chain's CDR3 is CASSLVPRGYGGYTF. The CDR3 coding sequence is TGTGCCAGCAGCTTAGTTCCCAGGGGATACGGTGGCTACACCTTC.

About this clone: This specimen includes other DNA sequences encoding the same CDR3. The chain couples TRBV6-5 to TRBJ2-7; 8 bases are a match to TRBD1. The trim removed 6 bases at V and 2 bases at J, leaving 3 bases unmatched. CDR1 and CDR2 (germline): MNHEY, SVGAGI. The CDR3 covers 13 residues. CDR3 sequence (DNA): TGTGCCAGCAGACGGACAGGGACCTACGAGCAGTACTTC. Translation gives CASRRTGTYEQYF.

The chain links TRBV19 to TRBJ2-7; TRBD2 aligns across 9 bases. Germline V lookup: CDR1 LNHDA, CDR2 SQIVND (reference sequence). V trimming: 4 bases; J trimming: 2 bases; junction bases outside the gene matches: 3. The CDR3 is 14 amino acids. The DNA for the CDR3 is TGTGCCAGTAGTAGGCGGGAGGGTACCTACGAGCAGTACTTC. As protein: CASSRREGTYEQYF.

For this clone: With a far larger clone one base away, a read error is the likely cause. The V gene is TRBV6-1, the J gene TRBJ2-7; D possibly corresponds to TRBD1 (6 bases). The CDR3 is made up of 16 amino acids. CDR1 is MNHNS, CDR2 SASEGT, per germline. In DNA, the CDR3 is TGTGCCAGCTGTGAATTCATTGTCAGGGGCTCCTACGAGCAGTACTTC. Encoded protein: CASCEFIVRGSYEQYF.